This TCR beta chain stems from a study of vaccination and CD4 T cells after COVID-19. Overall study context: Post-vaccine sampling followed dose two by a median approximately 70 days (range 14 to 241). Stimuli were overlapping spike peptide pools of SARS-CoV-2 and three common cold coronaviruses (HCoV-NL63, HCoV-OC43, HCoV-229E).

Treatment in this sample: roughly ten-day PBMC culture with coronavirus spike peptide pools or control peptides (ViraFEST assay). The Oncomine TCR Beta short-read assay was what sequenced the DNA obtained from cultured CD4+ T cells. TCRdb called the PCR reads again in MiXCR, with one record for every CDR3 protein. The sample consists of about 26,000 distinct CDR3 sequences, 35% to 50% of them appearing once. This clonotype was recorded a few times. Its target is unknown. This clonotype was obtained from a human donor who had recovered from COVID-19. Sample: CD4+ T cells from blood, cultured in vitro.

CDR3 region: CATSDIGTSGSWEQFF. Here the CDR3 DNA reads TGTGCCACCAGTGACATTGGGACTAGCGGGAGTTGGGAGCAGTTCTTC. This rearrangement joins TRBV24-1 to TRBJ2-1; 14 nucleotides align to TRBD2. This CDR3 is 16 amino acids long. Unmatched junction bases numbered 8, after V lost 4 bases and J lost 10 bases. Germline assignment: CDR1 KGHDR and CDR2 SFDVKD.